The 10 T cell receptor beta chains reported below all come from one sample, sequenced in a study of OX40 agonist ivuxolimab in advanced cancers. Clones were read by immunoSEQ multiplex PCR, and TCRdb kept only the in-frame ones, dropping some. Found here are tens of thousands of clones, about 88% of them singletons; the top ten hold approximately 0.28%. The sequences come from CD4+ or CD8+ T cells sorted from blood, collected in a trial of the OX40 agonist ivuxolimab. All receptors derive from an adult with an advanced solid tumor such as melanoma, head and neck, liver or kidney cancer.

The chain links TRBV11-3 to TRBJ2-7; tentative D call: TRBD1 (5 bases). V lost 2 bases to trimming and J lost 0 bases, with 14 bases between them. The CDR3 contains 16 residues. CDR1 is SGHNT and CDR2 is YENEEA in the germline V gene. The CDR3 nucleotides are TGTGCCAGCAGCTTACTCTGGGGCCGAGACTCCTACGAGCAGTACTTC. Translated, it gives CASSLLWGRDSYEQYF.

The gene calls are TRBV19 and TRBJ2-1; D is perhaps TRBD2 (6 bases). Germline CDR1 is LNHDA and CDR2 is SQIVND (reference sequence). Trimming took 8 bases from V and 5 from J, leaving 22 bases between them. CDR3 length: 16 residues. CDR3 coding DNA: TGTGCCAGTCGACAGTTGGCCAGGAGGGGCCACAATGAGCAGTTCTTC. Protein product: CASRQLARRGHNEQFF.

This chain joins TRBV6-6 and TRBJ2-3; D uncertain. The V and J ends lost 6 bases and 2 bases respectively, with 6 bases between them. Looked up from germline, CDR1 is MNHNY and CDR2 is SVGAGI (reference sequence). CDR3 length: 12 amino acids. CDR3 DNA sequence: TGTGCCAGCAGAGCAGTCACAGATACGCAGTATTTT. It encodes CASRAVTDTQYF.

The chain is built from TRBV7-9 and TRBJ2-3; 8 nucleotides align to TRBD2. CDR1 is SEHNR and CDR2 is FQNEAQ in the germline V gene (reference sequence). The V segment lost 11 bases and the J segment 3 bases; nucleotides outside the gene matches: 10. The CDR3 extends over 14 amino acids. The CDR3: CAGRGLGVTDTQYF. CDR3 nucleotides: TGTGCCGGGCGGGGACTAGGGGTAACAGATACGCAGTATTTT.

J is TRBJ1-4 and V is TRBV19, with TRBD1 identical over 9 bases. Per germline, CDR1 LNHDA and CDR2 SQIVND (reference sequence). CDR3 length: 16 amino acids. With 3 bases clipped from V and 8 bases from J, the junction kept 10 bases outside the gene matches. The CDR3 bases are TGTGCCAGTAGTATTTCGGGACAGGGAAGGCACGAAAAACTGTTTTTT. Its protein product is CASSISGQGRHEKLFF.

The chain combines TRBV2 with TRBJ1-5; tentative D call: TRBD1 (6 bases). The V gene lost 5 bases and the J gene lost 1 base, with 15 bases spanning the gap. The CDR3 has 16 residues. From germline, CDR1 is SNHLY and CDR2 FYNNEI. The chain's CDR3 is CASSLGGWRSNQPQHF. The CDR3 DNA reads as TGTGCCAGCAGTCTAGGGGGGTGGCGGAGCAATCAGCCCCAGCATTTT.

The chain has TRBV5-1 and TRBJ1-4; possible D gene TRBD1, 6 bases. Trimming stripped 1 base from V and 5 bases from J, with 9 bases between. Germline CDR1 and CDR2: SGHRS and YFSETQ. There are 14 residues in the CDR3. CDR3 residues: CASSLSGVNEKLFF. DNA for the CDR3: TGCGCCAGCAGCTTGTCAGGGGTCAATGAAAAACTGTTTTTT.

The V call is TRBV5-1, the J call TRBJ2-1; TRBD1 agrees at 7 bases. This CDR3 region has 15 residues. Germline trimming cut 0 bases from V and 7 bases from J; bases unmatched to any gene: 7. Germline V lookup: CDR1 SGHRS, CDR2 YFSETQ. The CDR3 DNA reads TGCGCCAGCAGCTTGGTAGGGGGCCCCGTGAATGAGCAGTTCTTC. The encoded protein is CASSLVGGPVNEQFF.

V and J are TRBV27 and TRBJ1-2, with D possibly matching TRBD1 (5 bases). V lost 3 bases, J lost 5 bases, and 22 bases lay in between. This CDR3 has 17 residues. Germline V gives CDR1 MNHEY, CDR2 SMNVEV (reference sequence). The CDR3 loop is CASSFTPVQGEGYGYTF. The CDR3, as DNA: TGTGCCAGCAGTTTCACCCCCGTCCAGGGTGAAGGGTATGGCTACACCTTC.

The V gene is TRBV5-4, the J gene TRBJ2-1; the match to TRBD2 covers 8 bases. V was clipped by 4 bases and J by 8 bases; unmatched bases: 14. This CDR3 spans 16 amino acids. The germline V gene has CDR1 SGHNT and CDR2 YYREEE (reference sequence). The CDR3 protein is CASSPWRAGAGDEQFF. The CDR3 region has the DNA TGTGCCAGCAGCCCCTGGCGAGCGGGGGCAGGGGATGAGCAGTTCTTC. Variable domain in full (rest from reference TRBV5-4 and TRBJ2-1): ETGVTQSPTHLIKTRGQQVTLRCSSQSGHNTVSWYQQALGQGPQFIFQYYREEENGRGNFPPRFSGLQFPNYSSELNVNALELDDSALYLCASSPWRAGAGDEQFFGPGTRLTVL.